One sample yielded the 2 T cell receptor beta chains listed below, sequenced in a study of human T cells and chemical hapten exposure. MiXCR, run by TCRdb on the RACE reads, gives a single entry per CDR3 protein. Here the sample spans around 65,000 distinct CDR3 sequences, about 6% being singletons. Time point meaning: healthy volunteer bleed at 6 weeks. Total RNA was isolated from unfractionated whole blood. Specimen: whole blood. The receptors originated from a female donor in good health. Some clones in this sample may be carry-over from other donors' samples.

This clonotype was counted a few times. The chain has TRBV27 and TRBJ2-5; D might be TRBD2 (5 bases). The germline V gene has CDR1 MNHEY and CDR2 SMNVEV (reference sequence). This CDR3 has 13 residues. V lost 5 bases, J lost 5 bases, and 12 bases lay in between. This CDR3 is CASSLRRRETQYF. Written as DNA, the CDR3 is TGTGCCAGCAGTCTCAGGAGGCGGGAGACCCAGTACTTC.

This clonotype has ten or more counts. The chain employs TRBV5-1 and TRBJ2-3, with unresolved D. Trimming stripped 0 bases from V and 2 bases from J, with 4 bases between. This CDR3 region has 13 residues. From germline, CDR1 is SGHRS and CDR2 YFSETQ. This chain's CDR3 is CASSLGPTDTQYF. The DNA of the CDR3 is TGCGCCAGCAGCTTGGGACCCACAGATACGCAGTATTTT.